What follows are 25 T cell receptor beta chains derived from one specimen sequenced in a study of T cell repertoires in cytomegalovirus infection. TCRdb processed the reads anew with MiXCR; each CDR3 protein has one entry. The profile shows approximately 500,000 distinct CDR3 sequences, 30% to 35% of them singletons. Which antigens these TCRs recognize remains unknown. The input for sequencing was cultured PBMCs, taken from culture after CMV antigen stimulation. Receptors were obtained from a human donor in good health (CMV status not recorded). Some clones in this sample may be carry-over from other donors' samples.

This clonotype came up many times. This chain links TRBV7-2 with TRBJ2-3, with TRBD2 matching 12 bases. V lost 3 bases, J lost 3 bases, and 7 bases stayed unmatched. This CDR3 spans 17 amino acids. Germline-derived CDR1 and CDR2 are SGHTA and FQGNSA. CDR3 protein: CASSFKSGLAGTDTQYF. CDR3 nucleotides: TGTGCCAGCAGCTTCAAATCAGGACTAGCGGGAACAGATACGCAGTATTTT.

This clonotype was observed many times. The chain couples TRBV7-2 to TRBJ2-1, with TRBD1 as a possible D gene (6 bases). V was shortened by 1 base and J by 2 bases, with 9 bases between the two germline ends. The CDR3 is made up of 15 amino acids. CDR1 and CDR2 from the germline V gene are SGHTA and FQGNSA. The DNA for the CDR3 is TGTGCCAGCAGCTTAGAGGACAGTGCCTACAATGAGCAGTTCTTC. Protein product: CASSLEDSAYNEQFF.

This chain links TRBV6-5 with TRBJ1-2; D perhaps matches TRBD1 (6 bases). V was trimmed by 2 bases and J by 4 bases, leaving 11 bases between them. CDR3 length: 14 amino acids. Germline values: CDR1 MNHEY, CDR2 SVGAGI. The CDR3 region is CASSYGGGGYGYTF. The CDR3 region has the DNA TGTGCCAGCAGTTACGGAGGGGGGGGCTATGGCTACACCTTC.

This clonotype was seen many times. DNA for the CDR3: TGTGCCAGCAGCCGACGGACTAGCGGGAAGGCAGATACGCAGTATTTT. It is translated as CASSRRTSGKADTQYF. The chain combines TRBV7-2 with TRBJ2-3; 12 bases line up with TRBD2. After removal of 5 bases from V and 4 bases from J, the junction contained 7 bases not matched to a gene. Germline V gene lookup returns CDR1 SGHTA and CDR2 FQGNSA. The CDR3 totals 16 residues.

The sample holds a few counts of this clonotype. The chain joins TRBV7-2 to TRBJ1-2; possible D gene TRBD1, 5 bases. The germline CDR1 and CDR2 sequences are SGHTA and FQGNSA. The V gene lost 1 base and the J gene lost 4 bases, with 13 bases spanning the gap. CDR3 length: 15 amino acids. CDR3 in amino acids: CASSLDYRQTYGYTF. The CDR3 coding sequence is TGTGCCAGCAGCTTAGATTACAGGCAGACCTATGGCTACACCTTC.

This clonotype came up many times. This chain's CDR3 is CASSPIRPGPRMNTEAFF. The DNA for the CDR3 is TGTGCCAGCAGCCCGATACGACCGGGACCGAGGATGAACACTGAAGCTTTCTTT. The rearrangement joins TRBV7-2 to TRBJ1-1; possible D gene TRBD1, 5 bases. Germline assignment: CDR1 SGHTA and CDR2 FQGNSA. V was pared by 5 bases and J by 0 bases, with 22 bases between. This CDR3 comprises 18 residues.

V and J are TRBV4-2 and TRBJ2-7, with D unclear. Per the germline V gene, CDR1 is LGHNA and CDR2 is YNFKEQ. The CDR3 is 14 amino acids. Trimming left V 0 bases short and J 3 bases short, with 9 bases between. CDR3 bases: TGTGCCAGCAGCCAAGAAGCAGGCATCTACGAGCAGTACTTC. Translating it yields CASSQEAGIYEQYF.

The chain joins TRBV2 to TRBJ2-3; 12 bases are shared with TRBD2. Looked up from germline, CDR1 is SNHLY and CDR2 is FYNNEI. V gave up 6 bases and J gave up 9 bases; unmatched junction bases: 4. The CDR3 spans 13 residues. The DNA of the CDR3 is TGTGCCAGCAGACGACTAGCGGGAGAGACGCAGTATTTT. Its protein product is CASRRLAGETQYF. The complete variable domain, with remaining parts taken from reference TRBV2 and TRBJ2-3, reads EPEVTQTPSHQVTQMGQEVILRCVPISNHLYFYWYRQILGQKVEFLVSFYNNEISEKSEIFDDQFSVERPDGSNFTLKIRSTKLEDSAMYFCASRRLAGETQYFGPGTRLTVL.

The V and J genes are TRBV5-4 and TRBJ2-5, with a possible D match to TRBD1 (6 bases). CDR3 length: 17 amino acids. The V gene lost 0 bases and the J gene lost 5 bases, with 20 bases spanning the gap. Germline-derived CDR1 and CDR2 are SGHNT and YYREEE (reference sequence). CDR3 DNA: TGTGCCAGCAGCTTGGGGGTGGACAGCCCCCTATGGGAGACCCAGTACTTC. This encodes CASSLGVDSPLWETQYF.

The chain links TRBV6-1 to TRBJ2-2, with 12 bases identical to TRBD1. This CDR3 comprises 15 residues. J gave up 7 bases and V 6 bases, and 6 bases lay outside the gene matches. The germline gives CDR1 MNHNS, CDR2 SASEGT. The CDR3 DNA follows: TGTGCCAGCAGGCCGGGACAGGGGGCTAACGGGGAGCTGTTTTTT. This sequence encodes CASRPGQGANGELFF.

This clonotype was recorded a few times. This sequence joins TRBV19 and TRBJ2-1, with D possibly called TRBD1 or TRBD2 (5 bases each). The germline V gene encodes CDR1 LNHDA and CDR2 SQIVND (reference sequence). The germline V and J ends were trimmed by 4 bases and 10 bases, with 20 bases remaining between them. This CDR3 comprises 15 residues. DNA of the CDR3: TGTGCCAGTAGTAAGTCTGGGGCGAAATCGGGGGAGCAGTTCTTC. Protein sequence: CASSKSGAKSGEQFF.

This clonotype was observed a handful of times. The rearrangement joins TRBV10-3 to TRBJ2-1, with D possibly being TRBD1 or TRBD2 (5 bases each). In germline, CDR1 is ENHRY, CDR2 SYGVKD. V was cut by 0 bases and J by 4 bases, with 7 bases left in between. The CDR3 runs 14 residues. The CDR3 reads CAISESGEYNEQFF. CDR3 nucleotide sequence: TGTGCCATCAGTGAGTCGGGGGAGTACAATGAGCAGTTCTTC.

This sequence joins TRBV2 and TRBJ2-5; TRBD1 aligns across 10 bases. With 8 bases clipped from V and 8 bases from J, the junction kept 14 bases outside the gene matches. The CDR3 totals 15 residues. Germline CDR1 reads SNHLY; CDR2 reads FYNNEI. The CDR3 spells CASAAGQGVILTQYF. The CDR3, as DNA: TGTGCCAGCGCCGCCGGACAGGGGGTTATTCTTACCCAGTACTTC.

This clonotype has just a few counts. CDR3 in DNA: TGTGCCAGCAGCTTAAAAAAGGCCGGGGAGCTGTTTTTT. Its translation: CASSLKKAGELFF. This chain connects TRBV7-2 to TRBJ2-2, with unresolved D. Germline CDR1 SGHTA, CDR2 FQGNSA. The V gene lost 2 bases and the J gene lost 6 bases, with 7 bases spanning the gap. The length of the CDR3 is 13 residues.

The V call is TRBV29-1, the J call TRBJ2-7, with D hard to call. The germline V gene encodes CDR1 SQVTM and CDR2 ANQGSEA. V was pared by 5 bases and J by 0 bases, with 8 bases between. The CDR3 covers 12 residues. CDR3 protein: CSVRQSSYEQYF. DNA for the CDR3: TGCAGCGTTCGACAAAGCTCCTACGAGCAGTACTTC.

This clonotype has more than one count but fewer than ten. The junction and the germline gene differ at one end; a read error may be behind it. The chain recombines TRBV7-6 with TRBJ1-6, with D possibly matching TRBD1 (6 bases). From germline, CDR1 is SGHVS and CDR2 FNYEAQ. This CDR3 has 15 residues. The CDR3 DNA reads TGTGCCAGCAGCGCCGGACAGAGAGATAATTCACTCCTCCACTTT. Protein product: CASSAGQRDNSLLHF.

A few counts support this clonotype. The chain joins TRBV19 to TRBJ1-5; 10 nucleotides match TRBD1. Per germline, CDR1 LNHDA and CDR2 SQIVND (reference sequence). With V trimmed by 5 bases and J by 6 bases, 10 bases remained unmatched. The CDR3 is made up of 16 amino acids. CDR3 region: CASSASRDRGFQPQHF. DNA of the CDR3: TGTGCCAGTAGTGCCTCCCGGGACAGGGGCTTTCAGCCCCAGCATTTT.

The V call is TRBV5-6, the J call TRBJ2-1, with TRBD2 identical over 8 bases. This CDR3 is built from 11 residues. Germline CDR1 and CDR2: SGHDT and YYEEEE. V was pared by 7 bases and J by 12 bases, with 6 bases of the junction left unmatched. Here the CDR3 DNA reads TGTGCCAGCTCAACGGGACTAGTGCAGTTCTTC. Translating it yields CASSTGLVQFF.

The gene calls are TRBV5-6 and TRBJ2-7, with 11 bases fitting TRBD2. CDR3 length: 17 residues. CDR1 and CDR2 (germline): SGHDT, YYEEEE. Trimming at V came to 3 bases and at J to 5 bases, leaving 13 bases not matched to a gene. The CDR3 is CASSYGTSGLLGHEQYV. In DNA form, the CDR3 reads TGTGCCAGCAGCTACGGGACTAGCGGACTCCTGGGCCACGAGCAGTACGTC.

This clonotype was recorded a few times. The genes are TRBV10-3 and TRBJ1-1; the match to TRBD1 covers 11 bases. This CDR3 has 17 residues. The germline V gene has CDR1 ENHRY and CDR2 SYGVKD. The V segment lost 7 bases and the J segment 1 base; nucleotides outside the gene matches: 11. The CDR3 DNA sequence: TGTGCCATCACGGTAGGACAGGGGGCTCAGGGGAACACTGAAGCTTTCTTT. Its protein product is CAITVGQGAQGNTEAFF.

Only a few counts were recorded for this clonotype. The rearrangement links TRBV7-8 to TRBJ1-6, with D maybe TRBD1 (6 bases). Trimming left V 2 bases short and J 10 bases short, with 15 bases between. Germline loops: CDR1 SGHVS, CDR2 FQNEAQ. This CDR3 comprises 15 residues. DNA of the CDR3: TGTGCCAGCAGCTTAAACAAGGGGGATGGATCACCCCTCCACTTT. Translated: CASSLNKGDGSPLHF.

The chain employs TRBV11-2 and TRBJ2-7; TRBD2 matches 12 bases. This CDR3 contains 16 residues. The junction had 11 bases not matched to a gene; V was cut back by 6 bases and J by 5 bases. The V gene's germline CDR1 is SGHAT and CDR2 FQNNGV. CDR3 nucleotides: TGTGCCAGCAGTTCTTCCCAAGGACTAGCGGGAAACGAGCAGTACTTC. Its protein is CASSSSQGLAGNEQYF.

In DNA, the CDR3 is TGTGCCATCAGTGAGTCTGCGGGGGGCAGGGGCTACACCTTC. This sequence encodes CAISESAGGRGYTF. The chain recombines TRBV10-3 with TRBJ1-2; weak D call: TRBD1 (6 bases). Trimming took 0 bases from V and 8 from J, leaving 13 bases between them. This CDR3 is 14 amino acids long. Per the germline V gene, CDR1 is ENHRY and CDR2 is SYGVKD.

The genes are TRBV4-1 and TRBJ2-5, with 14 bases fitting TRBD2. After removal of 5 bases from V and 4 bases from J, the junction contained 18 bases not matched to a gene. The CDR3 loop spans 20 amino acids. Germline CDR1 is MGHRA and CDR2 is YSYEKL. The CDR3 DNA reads TGCGCCAGCAGCGCTAAAATCCCCGGGACTAGCGGGAGATCACGAGAGACCCAGTACTTC. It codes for CASSAKIPGTSGRSRETQYF.

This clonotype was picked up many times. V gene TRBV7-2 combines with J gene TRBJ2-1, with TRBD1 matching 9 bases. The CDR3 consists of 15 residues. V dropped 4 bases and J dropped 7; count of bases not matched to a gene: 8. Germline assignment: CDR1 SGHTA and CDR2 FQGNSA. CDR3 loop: CASSSGQGVWNEQFF. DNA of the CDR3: TGTGCCAGCAGCTCGGGACAGGGAGTGTGGAATGAGCAGTTCTTC.